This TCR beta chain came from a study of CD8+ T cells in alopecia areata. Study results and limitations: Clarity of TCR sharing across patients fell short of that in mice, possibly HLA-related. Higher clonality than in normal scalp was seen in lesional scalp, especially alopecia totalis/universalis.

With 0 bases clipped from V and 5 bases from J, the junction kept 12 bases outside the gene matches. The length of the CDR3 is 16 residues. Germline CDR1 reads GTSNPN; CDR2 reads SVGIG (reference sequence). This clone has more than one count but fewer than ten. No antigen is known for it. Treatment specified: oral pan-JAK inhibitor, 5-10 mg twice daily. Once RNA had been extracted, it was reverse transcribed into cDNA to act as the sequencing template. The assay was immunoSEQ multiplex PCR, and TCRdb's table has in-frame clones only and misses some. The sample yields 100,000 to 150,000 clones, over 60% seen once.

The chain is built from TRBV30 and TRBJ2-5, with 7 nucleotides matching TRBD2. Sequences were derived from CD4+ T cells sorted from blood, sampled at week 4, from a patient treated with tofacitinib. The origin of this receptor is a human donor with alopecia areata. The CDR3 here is CAWSVLVGGPWETQYF. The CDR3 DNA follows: TGTGCCTGGAGTGTACTGGTGGGAGGGCCCTGGGAGACCCAGTACTTC.